Below are 22 T cell receptor beta chains sequenced from a single sample in a study of naive and memory T cell subsets. An equimolar mix of two oligonucleotides served as the beta constant-region primer for TRBC1 and TRBC2. Ligated cDNA was amplified by four rounds of PCR with nested alpha and beta constant-region primers and SP2. TCRdb reanalysed the UMI-ligation and nested PCR reads using MiXCR and keeps one entry per CDR3 protein. The sample consists of just over 80,000 distinct CDR3 sequences, around 9% of them appearing once. Sequenced: naive CD8+ T cells from blood. These receptors were collected from a human donor in good health.

The chain couples TRBV29-1 to TRBJ2-5; D may correspond to TRBD1 or TRBD2 (5 bases each). Trimming shortened V by 5 bases and J by 5 bases, and 15 bases separated the two germline ends. Germline loops: CDR1 SQVTM, CDR2 ANQGSEA. The CDR3 is 13 residues long. CDR3 residues: CSVNWGSAETQYF. In DNA form, the CDR3 reads TGCAGCGTTAACTGGGGGAGCGCGGAGACCCAGTACTTC.

This chain connects TRBV6-1 to TRBJ2-3; D is uncertain. The V gene lost 8 bases and the J gene lost 2 bases, with 17 bases spanning the gap. This CDR3 contains 15 residues. The germline gives CDR1 MNHNS, CDR2 SASEGT. The CDR3 sequence is CASVNYQKITDTQYF. The CDR3 DNA reads TGTGCCAGCGTCAACTACCAAAAGATCACAGATACGCAGTATTTT.

A few counts support this clonotype. One junction end disagrees with the germline gene, perhaps due to a read error. The V and J genes are TRBV27 and TRBJ2-3; 9 bases fit TRBD2. Germline V gives CDR1 MNHEY, CDR2 SMNVEV (reference sequence). This CDR3 spans 16 amino acids. CDR3 in DNA: TGTGCCAGCAGTTCCCTTTCAGCGGGAGGCACATATACGCAGTATTTT. Translation gives CASSSLSAGGTYTQYF.

This clonotype was detected many times. The chain recombines TRBV7-6 with TRBJ2-1; D is uncertain. V dropped 1 base and J dropped 10 bases, with 8 bases sitting between them. The CDR3 is made up of 12 amino acids. In germline, CDR1 is SGHVS, CDR2 FNYEAQ. CDR3 bases: TGTGCCAGCAGCTTAGGGCTACAGGAGCAGTTCTTC. It codes for CASSLGLQEQFF.

This clonotype has only a few counts. This sequence joins TRBV29-1 and TRBJ1-1; D ambiguous. The V and J ends lost 3 bases and 4 bases respectively, with 3 bases between them. Germline values: CDR1 SQVTM, CDR2 ANQGSEA. This CDR3 has 10 residues. This CDR3 is CSVDSTEAFF. The CDR3 nucleotides read TGCAGCGTTGACTCCACTGAAGCTTTCTTT.

Details on this clonotype: Its ends do not fully match the called genes, so a read error is possible. The chain recombines TRBV12-3 or TRBV12-4 with TRBJ2-1; 13 nucleotides align to TRBD2. The CDR3 totals 17 residues. DNA of the CDR3: TGTGCCAACAGTTTCACTAGCGGGAGGGCCGCTCTCCATGAGCAGTTCTTC. Encoded protein: CANSFTSGRAALHEQFF.

This clonotype was counted a few times. The chain has TRBV4-1 and TRBJ2-1; 7 bases fit TRBD2. Germline-derived CDR1 and CDR2 are MGHRA and YSYEKL. J was trimmed by 3 bases and V by 8 bases; bases with no gene match: 13. This CDR3 comprises 16 residues. The CDR3 nucleotides are TGCGCCAGCGGGTGGGGGTCTGGCGGGAGCTACAATGAGCAGTTCTTC. Protein sequence: CASGWGSGGSYNEQFF.

This clonotype occurred many times. The rearrangement joins TRBV20-1 to TRBJ2-1, with D unresolved. Looked up from germline, CDR1 is DFQATT and CDR2 is SNEGSKA (reference sequence). The V and J ends lost 0 bases and 2 bases respectively, with 11 bases between them. This CDR3 has 15 residues. The CDR3 spells CSARDTGPAYNEQFF. The CDR3 nucleotides read TGCAGTGCTAGAGATACCGGACCGGCCTACAATGAGCAGTTCTTC.

The V gene is TRBV27, the J gene TRBJ2-6; 8 bases agree with TRBD1. With V trimmed by 5 bases and J by 6 bases, 3 bases remained unmatched. Germline V lookup: CDR1 MNHEY, CDR2 SMNVEV (reference sequence). The CDR3 runs to 14 residues. This CDR3 reads CASSDRGSANVLTF. CDR3 DNA: TGTGCCAGCAGTGACAGGGGATCGGCCAACGTCCTGACTTTC.

V usage is TRBV4-1 and J usage is TRBJ2-2, with TRBD2 matching 10 bases. With 1 base clipped from V and 7 bases from J, the junction kept 3 bases outside the gene matches. Germline V lookup: CDR1 MGHRA, CDR2 YSYEKL. The CDR3 contains 15 residues. CDR3 sequence: CASSQVPSGSGELFF. CDR3 sequence (DNA): TGCGCCAGCAGCCAAGTTCCTAGCGGGAGCGGGGAGCTGTTTTTT.

V usage is TRBV7-9 and J usage is TRBJ2-7; D remains ambiguous. In germline, CDR1 is SEHNR, CDR2 FQNEAQ (reference sequence). V was trimmed by 4 bases and J by 2 bases, leaving 12 bases between them. The CDR3 totals 14 residues. The CDR3: CASSSTRITYEQYF. CDR3 nucleotides: TGTGCCAGCAGCTCGACAAGAATCACCTACGAGCAGTACTTC.

This clonotype was seen only a few times. This chain uses TRBV30 with TRBJ2-2; tentative D call: TRBD2 (6 bases). Germline lookup yields CDR1 GTSNPN and CDR2 SVGIG (reference sequence). The V and J ends lost 3 bases and 5 bases respectively, with 16 bases between them. This CDR3 is built from 15 residues. The CDR3 here is CAWSVTGVRTGELFF. In nucleotides, the CDR3 is TGTGCCTGGAGCGTAACGGGAGTAAGGACCGGGGAGCTGTTTTTT.

The genes are TRBV5-1 and TRBJ2-5; tentatively, D is TRBD1 or TRBD2 (5 bases each). Germline loops: CDR1 SGHRS, CDR2 YFSETQ. With 2 bases removed from V and 4 bases from J, the gap between germline ends came to 6 bases. The CDR3 runs 12 residues. CDR3 DNA sequence: TGCGCCAGCAGCTTCGGGGCAGAGACCCAGTACTTC. As protein: CASSFGAETQYF. Full variable domain (remainder filled in from reference TRBV5-1 and TRBJ2-5): KAGVTQTPRYLIKTRGQQVTLSCSPISGHRSVSWYQQTPGQGLQFLFEYFSETQRNKGNFPGRFSGRQFSNSRSEMNVSTLELGDSALYLCASSFGAETQYFGPGTRLLVL.

This clonotype has a handful of counts. This sequence joins TRBV6-5 and TRBJ2-5; D ambiguous. The germline gives CDR1 MNHEY, CDR2 SVGAGI. V dropped 4 bases and J dropped 2 bases, with 14 bases sitting between them. The CDR3 is 15 amino acids. CDR3 nucleotide sequence: TGTGCCAGCAGTTGGGCCAGAACGAAACAAGAGACCCAGTACTTC. This translates into CASSWARTKQETQYF.

In this sample, this clonotype turned up a few times. The chain carries TRBV27 and TRBJ2-7, with 8 bases that match TRBD2. V lost 5 bases to trimming and J lost 3 bases; unmatched junction nucleotides: 15. The CDR3 has 17 amino acids. CDR1 and CDR2 from the germline V gene are MNHEY and SMNVEV (reference sequence). The CDR3 coding sequence is TGTGCCAGCAGTCCGCTCCCCCGCTTCCGGGAGGGCTACGAGCAGTACTTC. Its translation is CASSPLPRFREGYEQYF.

This clonotype was found a few times. The chain has TRBV15 and TRBJ2-2; a weak D match, TRBD2 (6 bases). V was clipped by 5 bases and J by 2 bases, with 15 bases between them. The CDR3 runs to 16 residues. Germline CDR1 and CDR2: LNHNV and YYDKDF (reference sequence). The DNA of the CDR3 is TGTGCCACCAGCGACCCGGAGGGGCCAAACACCGGGGAGCTGTTTTTT. Translated: CATSDPEGPNTGELFF.

The V call is TRBV4-1, the J call TRBJ2-2, with 9 bases identical to TRBD2. The ends lost 5 bases at V and 3 bases at J; junction bases unmatched: 7. There are 16 residues in the CDR3. CDR1 is MGHRA, CDR2 YSYEKL, per germline. In DNA, the CDR3 is TGCGCCAGCAGCTTCAGCAAGCGGGAGGACACCGGGGAGCTGTTTTTT. Translation gives CASSFSKREDTGELFF.

The rearrangement joins TRBV12-3 or TRBV12-4 to TRBJ2-1; TRBD2 matches 12 bases. With V trimmed by 7 bases and J by 3 bases, 7 bases remained unmatched. The CDR3 extends over 16 amino acids. This CDR3 reads CASTSASGRDYNEQFF. The CDR3 coding sequence is TGTGCCAGCACATCCGCTAGCGGGAGGGACTACAATGAGCAGTTCTTC.

The chain couples TRBV5-5 to TRBJ2-3; possible D gene TRBD2, 5 bases. CDR1 is SGHKS, CDR2 YYEKEE, per germline (reference sequence). CDR3 length: 17 residues. V shed 1 base and J shed 2 bases, with 17 bases lying between them. CDR3 nucleotide sequence: TGTGCCAGCAGCTTGAGTCTCACGTCGGGAATCACAGATACGCAGTATTTT. Translation gives CASSLSLTSGITDTQYF.

V and J are TRBV29-1 and TRBJ2-7; 11 nucleotides line up with TRBD1. Losses at the gene ends were 5 bases for V and 3 bases for J; bases not matched to a gene: 3. The germline CDR1 and CDR2 sequences are SQVTM and ANQGSEA. CDR3 length equals 13 residues. CDR3 protein: CSVRTGGGYEQYF. The CDR3 nucleotides are TGCAGCGTTCGGACAGGGGGCGGCTACGAGCAGTACTTC.

V is TRBV5-4 and J is TRBJ1-1, with unresolved D. This CDR3 has 13 amino acids. V was pared by 2 bases and J by 1 base, with 6 bases between. Per germline, CDR1 SGHNT and CDR2 YYREEE (reference sequence). The CDR3 DNA follows: TGTGCCAGCAGCTTCCGTCCGAACACTGAAGCTTTCTTT. It codes for CASSFRPNTEAFF.

This clonotype showed up many times. The chain combines TRBV3-1 with TRBJ1-1; D ambiguous. The CDR3 runs 13 residues. The V gene lost 3 bases and the J gene lost 1 base, with 6 bases spanning the gap. Germline CDR1 is LGHDT and CDR2 is YNNKEL (reference sequence). The CDR3 DNA follows: TGTGCCAGCAGCCACATAGAGAACACTGAAGCTTTCTTT. This encodes CASSHIENTEAFF. Full variable domain (missing parts from reference TRBV3-1 and TRBJ1-1): DTAVSQTPKYLVTQMGNDKSIKCEQNLGHDTMYWYKQDSKKFLKIMFSYNNKELIINETVPNRFSPKSPDKAHLNLHINSLELGDSAVYFCASSHIENTEAFFGQGTRLTVV.